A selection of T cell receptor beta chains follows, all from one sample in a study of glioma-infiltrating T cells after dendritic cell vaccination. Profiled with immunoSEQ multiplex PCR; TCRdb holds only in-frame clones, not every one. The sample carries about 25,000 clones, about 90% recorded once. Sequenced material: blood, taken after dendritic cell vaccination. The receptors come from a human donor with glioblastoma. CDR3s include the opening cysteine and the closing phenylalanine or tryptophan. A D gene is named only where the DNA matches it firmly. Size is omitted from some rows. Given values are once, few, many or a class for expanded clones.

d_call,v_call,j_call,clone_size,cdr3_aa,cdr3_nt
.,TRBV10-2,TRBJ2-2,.,CASRRDTNTGELFF,TGCGCCAGCAGACGGGACACGAACACCGGGGAGCTGTTTTTT
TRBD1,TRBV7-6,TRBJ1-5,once,CASSLMGGQGDQPQHF,TGTGCCAGCAGCTTAATGGGAGGACAGGGGGATCAGCCCCAGCATTTT
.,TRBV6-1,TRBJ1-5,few,CASNKLGNQPQHF,TGTGCCAGCAACAAATTGGGCAATCAGCCCCAGCATTTT
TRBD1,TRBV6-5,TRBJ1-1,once,CASSSPTGLSAFF,TGTGCCAGCAGTTCCCCGACAGGGTTGTCCGCTTTCTTT
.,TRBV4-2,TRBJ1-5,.,CASSLQGGQPQHF,TGTGCCAGCAGCCTACAGGGCGGGCAGCCCCAGCATTTT
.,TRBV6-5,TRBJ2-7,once,CASRNTGDSSYEQYF,TGTGCCAGCAGAAACACAGGGGACTCTTCCTACGAGCAGTACTTC
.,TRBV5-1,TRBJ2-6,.,CASSPTVSGANVLTF,TGCGCCAGCAGCCCGACAGTCTCTGGGGCCAACGTCCTGACTTTC
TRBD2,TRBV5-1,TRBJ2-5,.,CASSLGLAGGKETQYF,TGCGCCAGCAGCTTGGGGCTAGCGGGGGGGAAAGAGACCCAGTACTTC
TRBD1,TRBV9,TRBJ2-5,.,CASSAGTGGGGETQYF,TGTGCCAGCAGCGCCGGGACAGGGGGCGGGGGGGAGACCCAGTACTTC
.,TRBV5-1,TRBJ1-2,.,CASSRETGSLAGYTF,TGCGCCAGCAGCAGGGAGACAGGATCTCTAGCTGGCTACACCTTC
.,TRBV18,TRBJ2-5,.,CASSLKDSGTQYF,TGTGCCAGCTCACTAAAAGACAGTGGGACCCAGTACTTC
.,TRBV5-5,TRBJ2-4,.,CASSRGTSVMGNIQYF,TGTGCCAGCAGCCGTGGGACATCGGTGATGGGGAACATTCAGTACTTC
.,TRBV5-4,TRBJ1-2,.,CASSLGGQHSNYGYTF,TGTGCCAGCAGCTTGGGCGGCCAACATTCTAACTATGGCTACACCTTC
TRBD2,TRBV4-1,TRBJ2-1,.,CASSQVGSGGKGGQFF,TGCGCCAGCAGCCAAGTTGGTAGCGGGGGCAAGGGGGGGCAGTTCTTC
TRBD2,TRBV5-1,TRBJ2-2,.,CASSLAGGANTGELFF,TGCGCCAGCAGCTTGGCCGGGGGGGCCAACACCGGGGAGCTGTTTTTT
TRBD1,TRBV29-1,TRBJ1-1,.,CSGGQGGNTEAFF,TGCAGCGGAGGTCAGGGGGGGAACACTGAAGCTTTCTTT
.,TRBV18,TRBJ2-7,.,CASSPPSSYEQYF,TGTGCCAGCTCACCACCGAGTTCCTACGAGCAGTACTTC
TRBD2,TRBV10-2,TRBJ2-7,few,CASRRGGGGNSYEQYF,TGCGCCAGCAGGAGGGGCGGCGGGGGTAACTCCTACGAGCAGTACTTC
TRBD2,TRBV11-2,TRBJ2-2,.,CASSRTGGNTGELFF,TGTGCCAGCTCGAGGACGGGGGGGAACACCGGGGAGCTGTTTTTT
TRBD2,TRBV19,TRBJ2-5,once,CASSILAGGVETQYF,TGTGCCAGTAGTATCCTAGCGGGGGGCGTAGAGACCCAGTACTTC
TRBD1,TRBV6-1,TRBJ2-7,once,CASSVRTGTYEQYF,TGTGCCAGCAGTGTTAGGACAGGGACCTACGAGCAGTACTTC
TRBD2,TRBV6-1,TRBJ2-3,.,CASSWTSLSTDTQYF,TGTGCCAGCAGTTGGACTAGCCTCAGCACAGATACGCAGTATTTT